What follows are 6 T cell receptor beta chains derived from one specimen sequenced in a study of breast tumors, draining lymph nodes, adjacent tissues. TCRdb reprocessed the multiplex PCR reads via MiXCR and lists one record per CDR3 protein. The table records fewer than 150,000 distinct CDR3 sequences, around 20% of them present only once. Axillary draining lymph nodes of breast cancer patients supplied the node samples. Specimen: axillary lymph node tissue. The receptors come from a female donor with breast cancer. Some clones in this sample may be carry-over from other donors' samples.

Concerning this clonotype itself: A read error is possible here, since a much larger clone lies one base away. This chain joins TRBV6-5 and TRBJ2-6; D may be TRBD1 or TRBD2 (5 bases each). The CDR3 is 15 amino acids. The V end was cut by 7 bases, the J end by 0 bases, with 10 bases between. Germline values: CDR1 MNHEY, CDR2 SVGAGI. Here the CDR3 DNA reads TGTGCCAGCACCGATGGGGGCTCTGGGGCCAACGTCCTGACTTTC. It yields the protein CASTDGGSGANVLTF.

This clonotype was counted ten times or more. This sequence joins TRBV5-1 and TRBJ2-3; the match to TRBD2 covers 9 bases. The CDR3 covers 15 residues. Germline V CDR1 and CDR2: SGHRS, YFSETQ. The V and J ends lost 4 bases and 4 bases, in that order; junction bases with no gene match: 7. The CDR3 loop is CASSPLTSGADTQYF. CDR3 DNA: TGCGCCAGCAGCCCCCTGACTAGCGGCGCAGATACGCAGTATTTT.

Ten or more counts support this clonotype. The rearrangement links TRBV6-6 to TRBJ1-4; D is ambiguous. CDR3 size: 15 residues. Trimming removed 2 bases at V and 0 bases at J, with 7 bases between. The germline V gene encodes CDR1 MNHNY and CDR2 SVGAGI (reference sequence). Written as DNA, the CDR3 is TGTGCCAGCAGTTACAGGGTCCCAACTAATGAAAAACTGTTTTTT. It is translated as CASSYRVPTNEKLFF.

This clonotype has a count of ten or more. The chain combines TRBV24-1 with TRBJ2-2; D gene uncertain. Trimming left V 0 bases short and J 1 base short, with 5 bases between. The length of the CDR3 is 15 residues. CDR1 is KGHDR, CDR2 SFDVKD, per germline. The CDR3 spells CATSDLMGNTGELFF. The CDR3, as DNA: TGTGCCACCAGTGATTTGATGGGGAACACCGGGGAGCTGTTTTTT.

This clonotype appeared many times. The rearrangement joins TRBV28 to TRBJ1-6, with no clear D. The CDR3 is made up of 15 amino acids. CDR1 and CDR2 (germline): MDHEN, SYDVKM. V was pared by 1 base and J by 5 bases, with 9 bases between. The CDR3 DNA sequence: TGTGCCAGCAGTTTATTGGCAGGCGATAATTCACCCCTCCACTTT. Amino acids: CASSLLAGDNSPLHF.

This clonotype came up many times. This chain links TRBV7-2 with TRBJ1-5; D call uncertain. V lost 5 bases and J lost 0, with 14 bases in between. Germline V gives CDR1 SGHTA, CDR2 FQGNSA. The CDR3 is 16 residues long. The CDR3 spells CASSLVGSASNQPQHF. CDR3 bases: TGTGCCAGCAGCCTGGTCGGATCAGCTAGCAATCAGCCCCAGCATTTT.